The 18 T cell receptor gamma chains reported below all come from one sample, sequenced in a study of gamma-delta chains in newborns, infants, children. TCRdb fed the reads to CATT. The profile shows more than 800 gamma-chain clones, approximately 60% of them singletons. The sample comprised blood. The receptors were sampled from a child who was a newborn, infant or young child, either healthy, febrile or measles-vaccinated (not recorded which).

This clone appeared a few times. The gene calls are TRGV9 and TRGJP. No J gene was available from TCRdb, and it was assigned here by a germline match of the DNA. This CDR3 region has 16 residues. The germline CDR1 and CDR2 sequences are GITISATS and ISYDGTV (reference sequence). V lost 4 bases and J lost 5; bases outside the gene matches: 5. CDR3: CALWDNEELGKKIKVF. The CDR3 DNA follows: TGTGCCTTGTGGGATAACGAAGAGTTGGGCAAAAAAATCAAGGTATTT.

In regard to this clone: A much larger clone lies a single base off, so this may be a read error. This sample includes further DNA sequences coding for the same CDR3. The chain employs TRGV9 and TRGJP. TCRdb records no J gene; here it was assigned by comparing the DNA to germline. The CDR3 totals 15 residues. Germline values: CDR1 GITISATS, CDR2 ISYDGTV (reference sequence). Germline trimming cut 1 base from V and 8 bases from J; bases unmatched to any gene: 2. The CDR3 loop is CALWEVKLGKKIKVF. The CDR3, as DNA: TGTGCCTTGTGGGAGGTAAAGTTGGGCAAAAAAATCAAGGTATTT.

Concerning this clone: A much larger clone is a single base away; this may be a read error. V and J are TRGV9 and TRGJP. The J gene, missing from TCRdb, was assigned here through DNA to germline matching. The germline gives CDR1 GITISATS, CDR2 ISYDGTV (reference sequence). This CDR3 spans 13 amino acids. CDR3 in amino acids: CALRELGKKIKVF. For the CDR3, the DNA is TGTGCCTTGCGGGAGTTGGGCAAAAAAATCAAGGTATTT.

Only one count was recorded for this clone. The chain couples TRGV9 to TRGJP. The J gene was not available in TCRdb and was assigned here by matching the DNA to germline segments. The trim removed 2 bases at V and 3 bases at J, leaving 4 bases unmatched. This CDR3 is built from 17 residues. The V gene's germline CDR1 is GITISATS and CDR2 ISYDGTV (reference sequence). CDR3 nucleotide sequence: TGTGCCTTGTGGGAGGACCCGCAAGAGTTGGGCAAAAAAATCAAGGTATTT. This encodes CALWEDPQELGKKIKVF.

This chain's CDR3 is CALWEDIYSSDWIKTF. CDR3 sequence (DNA): TGTGCCTTGTGGGAGGATATATATAGTAGTGATTGGATCAAGACGTTT. V usage is TRGV9 and J usage is TRGJP2. No J segment appears in TCRdb, so it was assigned here by matching the sequence to germline. The CDR3 covers 16 residues. Germline values: CDR1 GITISATS, CDR2 ISYDGTV (reference sequence). The V segment lost 2 bases and the J segment 0 bases; nucleotides outside the gene matches: 6.

This clone was counted only a few times. The chain is built from TRGV9 and TRGJP. Matching the DNA to germline supplied the J gene, which TCRdb does not give. The CDR3 consists of 13 residues. Germline assignment: CDR1 GITISATS and CDR2 ISYDGTV (reference sequence). Losses at the gene ends were 6 bases for V and 10 bases for J; bases not matched to a gene: 3. The CDR3 DNA follows: TGTGCCTTGTGGAGTTTGGGCAAAAAAATCAAGGTATTT. Residues: CALWSLGKKIKVF.

The chain links TRGV9 to TRGJP1. Here the J gene was assigned by germline matching of the DNA, as TCRdb has none. The CDR3 covers 13 residues. Germline trimming cut 5 bases from V and 2 bases from J; bases unmatched to any gene: 2. Per the germline V gene, CDR1 is GITISATS and CDR2 is ISYDGTV (reference sequence). The CDR3 nucleotides read TGTGCCTTGTGGGGAACCACTGGTTGGTTCAAGATATTT. Amino acid sequence: CALWGTTGWFKIF.

The chain is built from TRGV9 and TRGJP. TCRdb lists no J gene, so it was determined here by aligning the DNA to germline. CDR3 length: 16 residues. Germline V lookup: CDR1 GITISATS, CDR2 ISYDGTV (reference sequence). V lost 6 bases, J lost 16 bases, and 18 bases stayed unmatched. The CDR3 region is CALWRPKSWAKKIKVF. In DNA form, the CDR3 reads TGTGCCTTGTGGAGGCCAAAGAGTTGGGCAAAAAAAATCAAGGTATTT.

The V and J genes are TRGV9 and TRGJ1 or TRGJ2. Germline lookup yields CDR1 GITISATS and CDR2 ISYDGTV (reference sequence). This CDR3 is 10 amino acids long. V dropped 0 bases and J dropped 15; count of bases not matched to a gene: 5. CDR3 loop: CALWEVLGLF. The CDR3 DNA sequence: TGTGCCTTGTGGGAGGTGCTGGGACTCTTT.

This clone was observed a handful of times. J is TRGJP2 and V is TRGV2. No J gene is reported in TCRdb; it was inferred here by comparing the DNA with germline. The CDR3 covers 14 residues. The J segment lost 1 base and the V segment lost 1 base, leaving 0 bases of the junction unmatched. Per germline, CDR1 EGSNGY and CDR2 YDSYNSKV. CDR3 protein: CATWDGSSDWIKTF. CDR3 DNA sequence: TGTGCCACCTGGGACGGTAGTAGTGATTGGATCAAGACGTTT.

CDR3 protein: CATWDRPDYKKLF. The CDR3 coding sequence is TGTGCCACCTGGGACAGGCCGGATTATAAGAAACTCTTT. The chain carries TRGV3 and TRGJ1 or TRGJ2. Here the J gene came from matching the DNA to germline, since TCRdb omits it. V lost 0 bases, J lost 5 bases, and 4 bases stayed unmatched. The CDR3 is 13 residues long. Germline CDR1 and CDR2: VTNTFY and YDVSTARD (reference sequence).

This clone was found once. The rearrangement joins TRGV9 to TRGJP. As TCRdb names no J gene, one was assigned here on the basis of a DNA match to germline. The CDR3 is made up of 18 amino acids. CDR1 and CDR2 (germline): GITISATS, ISYDGTV (reference sequence). The trim removed 2 bases at V and 4 bases at J, leaving 8 bases unmatched. The CDR3 protein is CALWEAPPQELGKKIKVF. The CDR3 nucleotides are TGTGCCTTGTGGGAGGCGCCCCCTCAAGAGTTGGGCAAAAAAATCAAGGTATTT.

For this clone: One junction end does not reproduce the germline sequence, and a read error may be involved. Here the CDR3 DNA reads TGTGCCACCGGGGAGAGTTATTATAAGAAACTCTTT. Protein sequence: CATGESYYKKLF. The genes are TRGV8 and TRGJ1 or TRGJ2. As TCRdb names no J gene, one was assigned here on the basis of a DNA match to germline. The CDR3 extends over 12 amino acids. Germline loops: CDR1 VENAVY, CDR2 YDSYNSRV.

Points on this clone: Germline is not matched at one junction end, which may reflect a read error. The chain employs TRGV9 and TRGJP. No J segment appears in TCRdb, so it was assigned here by matching the sequence to germline. CDR3 length: 17 amino acids. Germline loops: CDR1 GITISATS, CDR2 ISYDGTV (reference sequence). The chain's CDR3 is CALWEVSQELGRKIKVF. The CDR3 DNA reads TGTGCCTTGTGGGAGGTGTCCCAAGAGTTGGGCAGAAAAATCAAGGTATTT.

Notes on this clone: Other DNA variants within this sample encode the same CDR3. The chain links TRGV9 to TRGJP. TCRdb does not report a J gene; here it was assigned by matching the DNA to germline references. Germline CDR1 reads GITISATS; CDR2 reads ISYDGTV (reference sequence). The CDR3 sequence is 17 residues long. With V trimmed by 1 base and J by 4 bases, 4 bases remained unmatched. CDR3 amino acids: CALWEVHQELGKKIKVF. CDR3 DNA: TGTGCCTTGTGGGAGGTACATCAAGAGTTGGGCAAAAAAATCAAGGTATTT.

This clone has a handful of counts. The rearrangement joins TRGV9 to TRGJP. The CDR3 spans 17 residues. CDR1 is GITISATS, CDR2 ISYDGTV, per germline (reference sequence). V shed 3 bases, J shed 4 bases, and the junction held 6 bases outside the gene matches. The CDR3 region has the DNA TGTGCCTTGTGGGAGCCCCCTCAAGAGTTGGGCAAAAAAATCAAGGTATTT. Translation: CALWEPPQELGKKIKVF.

This rearrangement joins TRGV9 to TRGJP. TCRdb leaves out the J gene; it was filled in here by matching the DNA to germline. The CDR3 is made up of 14 amino acids. J was trimmed by 6 bases and V by 7 bases; bases with no gene match: 3. CDR1 GITISATS and CDR2 ISYDGTV come from the germline V gene (reference sequence). This chain's CDR3 is CALCGELGKKIKVF. DNA of the CDR3: TGTGCCTTGTGTGGAGAGTTGGGCAAAAAAATCAAGGTATTT.

This rearrangement joins TRGV8 to TRGJ1 or TRGJ2. TCRdb does not report a J gene; here it was assigned by matching the DNA to germline references. CDR3 length equals 12 residues. From germline, CDR1 is VENAVY and CDR2 YDSYNSRV. V gave up 3 bases and J gave up 9 bases; unmatched junction bases: 8. CDR3 protein: CATWDLKSKKLF. Written as DNA, the CDR3 is TGTGCCACCTGGGATCTGAAGAGTAAGAAACTCTTT.